The 22 T cell receptor beta chains reported below all come from one sample, sequenced in a study of identical twins. TCRdb passed the 5' RACE reads through MiXCR, listing each CDR3 protein once. This table has about 240,000 distinct CDR3 sequences, roughly 13% appearing once. These data also formed part of another study, on yellow fever vaccine responses in identical twins.

The specimen sequenced was memory (CD45RO+) T cells sorted from blood. These TCRs come from a woman between 18 and 29 years old in good health.

This chain links TRBV5-6 with TRBJ2-6; D unclear. V was trimmed by 4 bases and J by 3 bases, leaving 14 bases between them. CDR1 is SGHDT, CDR2 YYEEEE, per germline. This CDR3 is built from 16 residues. The CDR3: CASSEDRLDGANVLTF. The CDR3 DNA reads as TGTGCCAGCAGCGAAGACCGTTTGGATGGGGCCAACGTCCTGACTTTC.

In its sample, this clonotype was seen a few times. V and J are TRBV12-3 or TRBV12-4 and TRBJ2-3; D not resolved. The CDR3 contains 16 residues. The V gene lost 2 bases and the J gene lost 0 bases, with 12 bases spanning the gap. Here the CDR3 DNA reads TGTGCCAGCAGTTTAAGACCTGACCGAAGCACAGATACGCAGTATTTT. It codes for CASSLRPDRSTDTQYF.

This chain joins TRBV30 and TRBJ2-1; 10 bases match TRBD2. The CDR3 length is 15 residues. The V and J ends lost 4 bases and 3 bases, in that order; junction bases with no gene match: 6. The germline gives CDR1 GTSNPN, CDR2 SVGIG (reference sequence). In nucleotides, the CDR3 is TGTGCCTGGATGCACCGGACTAGCGGCTACAATGAGCAGTTCTTC. The encoded protein is CAWMHRTSGYNEQFF.

DNA of the CDR3: TGTGCCAGCAGTTCCCGGGACTCGGCCTCCTACGAGCAGTACTTC. This translates into CASSSRDSASYEQYF. The chain links TRBV27 to TRBJ2-7; D is perhaps TRBD2 (6 bases). Germline loops: CDR1 MNHEY, CDR2 SMNVEV (reference sequence). The CDR3 has 15 residues. V lost 4 bases and J 0 bases, leaving 13 bases between the germline ends.

This clonotype was recorded many times. The gene calls are TRBV5-1 and TRBJ2-5; D unresolved. CDR1 and CDR2 from the germline V gene are SGHRS and YFSETQ. The CDR3 is 12 residues long. V lost 4 bases and J 1 base, leaving 5 bases between the germline ends. The CDR3 nucleotides read TGCGCCAGCAGCACCTTCCAAGAGACCCAGTACTTC. This codes for CASSTFQETQYF.

V gene TRBV20-1 combines with J gene TRBJ2-6, with D possibly TRBD2 on 6 matching bases. Germline CDR1 is DFQATT and CDR2 is SNEGSKA (reference sequence). V lost 6 bases and J lost 3, with 9 bases in between. This CDR3 contains 13 residues. The CDR3 DNA sequence: TGCAGTGCCGCCGGGAGTGGGGCCAACGTCCTGACTTTC. The encoded protein is CSAAGSGANVLTF.

This chain uses TRBV28 with TRBJ2-6; D possibly corresponds to TRBD2 (5 bases). Germline CDR1 and CDR2: MDHEN and SYDVKM. The CDR3 is made up of 16 amino acids. V lost 11 bases to trimming and J lost 1 base, with 18 bases between them. CDR3 nucleotides: TGTGCCGCCGGGATTTCTTGGTTTTCTGGGGCCAACGTCCTGACTTTC. Protein product: CAAGISWFSGANVLTF.

At least ten counts were recorded for this clonotype. This chain connects TRBV12-3 or TRBV12-4 to TRBJ2-7; 7 bases are a match to TRBD2. The CDR3 is 16 residues long. After removal of 4 bases from V and 6 bases from J, the junction contained 15 bases not matched to a gene. The CDR3 coding sequence is TGTGCCAGCAGTTCCAGAAACCTTGGGGGGGGACGCGAGCAGTACTTC. It encodes CASSSRNLGGGREQYF.

The rearrangement uses TRBV24-1 and TRBJ2-1, with D tentatively TRBD1 (5 bases). The germline gives CDR1 KGHDR, CDR2 SFDVKD. The CDR3 has 14 amino acids. V gave up 6 bases and J gave up 8 bases, with 16 bases separating them. For the CDR3, the DNA is TGTGCCACCAGTCTTGGACACGAAGTAGATGAGCAGTTCTTC. Protein sequence: CATSLGHEVDEQFF.

This clonotype occurred many times. The chain joins TRBV6-6 to TRBJ1-1; TRBD1 agrees at 7 bases. CDR1 MNHNY and CDR2 SVGAGI come from the germline V gene (reference sequence). The CDR3 extends over 13 amino acids. J was trimmed by 10 bases and V by 6 bases; bases with no gene match: 11. The CDR3 coding sequence is TGTGCCAGCAGAACAGGGGCCCAGGGCGGAGCTTTCTTT. Protein: CASRTGAQGGAFF.

This clonotype came up many times. This chain uses TRBV4-1 with TRBJ1-1; the D is unclear. V gave up 8 bases and J gave up 5 bases, with 12 bases separating them. The germline gives CDR1 MGHRA, CDR2 YSYEKL. This CDR3 is 12 amino acids long. The CDR3 DNA reads as TGCGCCAGCGCCAAGGGTACGACTGAAGCTTTCTTT. Translated: CASAKGTTEAFF.

In its sample, this clonotype was seen a few times. The V call is TRBV7-2, the J call TRBJ2-3; 11 bases fit TRBD2. The CDR3 loop spans 16 amino acids. The junction had 6 bases not matched to a gene; V was cut back by 5 bases and J by 2 bases. Germline V gene sequence: CDR1 SGHTA, CDR2 FQGNSA. DNA of the CDR3: TGTGCCAGCAGCAAAACTAGCGGGAGCCACACAGATACGCAGTATTTT. Amino acid sequence: CASSKTSGSHTDTQYF.

This sequence joins TRBV5-1 and TRBJ2-5; D possibly corresponds to TRBD2 (7 bases). V was cut by 6 bases and J by 2 bases, with 17 bases left in between. The CDR3 is 15 residues long. The germline V gene encodes CDR1 SGHRS and CDR2 YFSETQ. DNA of the CDR3: TGCGCCAGCACCCCTAAGCGGGACACACAAGAGACCCAGTACTTC. The encoded protein is CASTPKRDTQETQYF.

In this sample, this clonotype turned up many times. This chain uses TRBV25-1 with TRBJ1-5; 7 nucleotides line up with TRBD1. This CDR3 comprises 15 residues. The germline CDR1 and CDR2 sequences are MGHDK and SYGVNS. J was trimmed by 7 bases and V by 2 bases; bases with no gene match: 8. This chain's CDR3 is CASSEGDRVGQPQHF. The CDR3 region has the DNA TGTGCCAGCAGTGAAGGAGACAGGGTGGGGCAGCCCCAGCATTTT.

This rearrangement joins TRBV7-9 to TRBJ1-1; 7 bases agree with TRBD1. The CDR3 spans 13 residues. Germline CDR1 SEHNR, CDR2 FQNEAQ (reference sequence). V lost 2 bases to trimming and J lost 4 bases; unmatched junction nucleotides: 1. CDR3 coding DNA: TGTGCCAGCAGCTTAAAGGGGGCCACTGAAGCTTTCTTT. Translated, it gives CASSLKGATEAFF. Complete variable domain (other parts from reference TRBV7-9 and TRBJ1-1): DTGVSQNPRHKITKRGQNVTFRCDPISEHNRLYWYRQTLGQGPEFLTYFQNEAQLEKSRLLSDRFSAERPKGSFSTLEIQRTEQGDSAMYLCASSLKGATEAFFGQGTRLTVV.

This clonotype has a handful of counts. The chain combines TRBV7-9 with TRBJ2-3; D gene unclear. Trimming removed 8 bases from V and 0 bases from J, with 12 bases in between. Germline V lookup: CDR1 SEHNR, CDR2 FQNEAQ (reference sequence). CDR3 length: 14 residues. This CDR3 is CASDWLGSTDTQYF. The CDR3 coding sequence is TGTGCCAGCGACTGGCTAGGGAGCACAGATACGCAGTATTTT.

This clonotype was detected only a few times. The chain is built from TRBV30 and TRBJ2-1, with a weak D call TRBD2 (6 bases). This CDR3 is 14 amino acids long. V was clipped by 5 bases and J by 6 bases, with 17 bases between them. CDR1 is GTSNPN, CDR2 SVGIG, per germline (reference sequence). The DNA for the CDR3 is TGTGCCTGGGGGACCGGGACTCCAACCAATGAGCAGTTCTTC. Translating it yields CAWGTGTPTNEQFF.

V gene TRBV28 combines with J gene TRBJ2-1, with TRBD1 as a possible D gene (6 bases). The CDR3 has 14 residues. Trimming cost V 6 bases and J 3 bases, with 12 bases left between them. CDR1 is MDHEN, CDR2 SYDVKM, per germline. Here the CDR3 reads CASSQRQDYNEQFF. The DNA of the CDR3 is TGTGCCAGCAGCCAGAGACAGGACTACAATGAGCAGTTCTTC.

A few counts support this clonotype. The chain couples TRBV4-2 to TRBJ1-1; D is unresolved. CDR1 LGHNA and CDR2 YNFKEQ come from the germline V gene. Trimming took off 0 bases at V and 1 base at J, with 6 bases between the two ends. The CDR3 runs to 14 residues. The CDR3 nucleotides read TGTGCCAGCAGCCAAGATGAGGGGAACACTGAAGCTTTCTTT. Translation gives CASSQDEGNTEAFF.

This chain links TRBV9 with TRBJ2-3; D is possibly TRBD2 (6 bases). Germline V gene sequence: CDR1 SGDLS, CDR2 YYNGEE. The CDR3 covers 16 residues. V gave up 0 bases and J gave up 0 bases, with 11 bases separating them. CDR3 bases: TGTGCCAGCAGCGTAGAAGTGGGGGGTAGCACAGATACGCAGTATTTT. It is translated as CASSVEVGGSTDTQYF.

This clonotype was seen a few times. The V call is TRBV11-2, the J call TRBJ1-1; 7 bases match TRBD1. Germline loops: CDR1 SGHAT, CDR2 FQNNGV. The junction had 3 bases not matched to a gene; V was cut back by 3 bases and J by 2 bases. The CDR3 is 14 residues long. CDR3 region: CASSFGGGNTEAFF. CDR3 bases: TGTGCCAGCAGCTTCGGAGGGGGCAACACTGAAGCTTTCTTT.

There are many counts of this clonotype. V usage is TRBV28 and J usage is TRBJ2-1, with D perhaps matching TRBD2 (6 bases). Germline CDR1 is MDHEN and CDR2 is SYDVKM. There are 14 residues in the CDR3. V dropped 5 bases and J dropped 6 bases, with 14 bases sitting between them. CDR3 bases: TGTGCCAGCAGTCCCGGGGGTACCCGCAATGAGCAGTTCTTC. It is translated as CASSPGGTRNEQFF.